This paragraph reports one T cell receptor (beta chain). This entry comes from a study of blood T cell repertoires in COVID-19. Whole-study context: Samples came from the United States, Italy and Spain, spanning acute and convalescent COVID-19.

V trimming: 5 bases; J trimming: 2 bases; junction bases outside the gene matches: 7. The CDR3 sequence is 15 residues long. Per the germline V gene, CDR1 is MNHEY and CDR2 is SVGAGI. The data were produced by immunoSEQ multiplex PCR, yet TCRdb's version contains in-frame clones alone and is incomplete. The sample contains about 110,000 clones, around 78% of which appear only once. This TCR was recovered from a man aged 80 or over with COVID-19, enrolled during active disease. This chain links TRBV6-5 with TRBJ2-5; 8 bases are a match to TRBD2. The sequenced sample was peripheral blood. The CDR3 region has the DNA TGTGCCAGCAGTACCCCTACGGGAGGGCAAGAGACCCAGTACTTC. This encodes CASSTPTGGQETQYF.